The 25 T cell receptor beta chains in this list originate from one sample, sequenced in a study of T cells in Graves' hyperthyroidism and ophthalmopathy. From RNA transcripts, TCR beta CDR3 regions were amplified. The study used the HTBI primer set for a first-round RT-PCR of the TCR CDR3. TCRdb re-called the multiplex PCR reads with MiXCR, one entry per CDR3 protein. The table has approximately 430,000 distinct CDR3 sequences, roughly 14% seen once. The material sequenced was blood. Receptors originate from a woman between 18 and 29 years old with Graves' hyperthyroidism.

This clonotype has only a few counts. The CDR3 protein is CASSFMYQETQYF. CDR3 nucleotides: TGTGCCAGCAGTTTCATGTACCAAGAGACCCAGTACTTC. V is TRBV27 and J is TRBJ2-5; no reliable D call. Per germline, CDR1 MNHEY and CDR2 SMNVEV (reference sequence). The CDR3 covers 13 residues. V gave up 3 bases and J gave up 0 bases, with 5 bases separating them.

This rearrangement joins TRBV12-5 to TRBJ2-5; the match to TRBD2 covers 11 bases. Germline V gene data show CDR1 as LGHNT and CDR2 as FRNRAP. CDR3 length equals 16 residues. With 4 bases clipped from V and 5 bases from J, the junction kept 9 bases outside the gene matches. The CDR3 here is CASGSTLAGGQETQYF. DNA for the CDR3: TGTGCTAGTGGTTCCACCCTAGCGGGAGGACAGGAGACCCAGTACTTC.

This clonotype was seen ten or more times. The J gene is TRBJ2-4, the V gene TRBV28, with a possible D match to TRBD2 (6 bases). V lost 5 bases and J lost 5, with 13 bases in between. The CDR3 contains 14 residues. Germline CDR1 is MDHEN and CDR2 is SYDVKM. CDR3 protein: CASSGLAIENIQYF. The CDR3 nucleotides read TGTGCCAGCAGTGGGCTAGCGATTGAAAACATTCAGTACTTC.

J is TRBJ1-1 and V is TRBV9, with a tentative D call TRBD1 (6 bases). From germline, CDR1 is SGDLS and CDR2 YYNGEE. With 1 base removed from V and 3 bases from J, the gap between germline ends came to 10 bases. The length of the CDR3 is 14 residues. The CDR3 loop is CASSVQGRHTEAFF. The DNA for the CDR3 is TGTGCCAGCAGCGTACAGGGGAGACACACTGAAGCTTTCTTT.

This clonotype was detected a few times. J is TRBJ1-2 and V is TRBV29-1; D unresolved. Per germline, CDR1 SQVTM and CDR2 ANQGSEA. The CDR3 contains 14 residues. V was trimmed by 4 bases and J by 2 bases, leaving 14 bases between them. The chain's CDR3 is CSVGPTVGNYGYTF. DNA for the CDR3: TGCAGCGTTGGGCCAACGGTCGGAAACTATGGCTACACCTTC.

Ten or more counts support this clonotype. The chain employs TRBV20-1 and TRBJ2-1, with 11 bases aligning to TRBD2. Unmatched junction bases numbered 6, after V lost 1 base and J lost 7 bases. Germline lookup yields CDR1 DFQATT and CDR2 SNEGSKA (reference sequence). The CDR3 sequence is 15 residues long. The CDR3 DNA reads TGCAGTGCTAGAGTTTCGGGACTAGCGGTAAATGAGCAGTTCTTC. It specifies CSARVSGLAVNEQFF.

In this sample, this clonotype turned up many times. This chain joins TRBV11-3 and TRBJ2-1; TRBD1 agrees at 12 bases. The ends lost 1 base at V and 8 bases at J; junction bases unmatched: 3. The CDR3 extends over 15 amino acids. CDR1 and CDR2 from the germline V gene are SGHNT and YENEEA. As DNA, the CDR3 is TGTGCCAGCAGCTTAGTTGGGACAGGGGGCTATGAGCAGTTCTTC. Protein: CASSLVGTGGYEQFF. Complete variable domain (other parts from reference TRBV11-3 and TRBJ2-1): EAGVVQSPRYKIIEKKQPVAFWCNPISGHNTLYWYLQNLGQGPELLIRYENEEAVDDSQLPKDRFSAERLKGVDSTLKIQPAELGDSAVYLCASSLVGTGGYEQFFGPGTRLTVL.

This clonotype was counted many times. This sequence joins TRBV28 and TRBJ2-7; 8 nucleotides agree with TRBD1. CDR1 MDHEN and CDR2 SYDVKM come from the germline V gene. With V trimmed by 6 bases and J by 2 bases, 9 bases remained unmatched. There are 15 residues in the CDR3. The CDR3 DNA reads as TGTGCCAGCAGCCGAGGGACAGGCTTCACCTACGAGCAGTACTTC. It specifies CASSRGTGFTYEQYF. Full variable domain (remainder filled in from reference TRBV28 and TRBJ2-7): DVKVTQSSRYLVKRTGEKVFLECVQDMDHENMFWYRQDPGLGLRLIYFSYDVKMKEKGDIPEGYSVSREKKERFSLILESASTNQTSMYLCASSRGTGFTYEQYFGPGTRLTVT.

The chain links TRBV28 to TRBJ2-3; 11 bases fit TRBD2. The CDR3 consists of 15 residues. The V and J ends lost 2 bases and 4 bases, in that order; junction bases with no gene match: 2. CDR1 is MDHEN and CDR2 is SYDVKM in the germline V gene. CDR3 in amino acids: CASSLTSGSADTQYF. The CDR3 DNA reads TGTGCCAGCAGTTTAACTAGCGGGAGTGCAGATACGCAGTATTTT.

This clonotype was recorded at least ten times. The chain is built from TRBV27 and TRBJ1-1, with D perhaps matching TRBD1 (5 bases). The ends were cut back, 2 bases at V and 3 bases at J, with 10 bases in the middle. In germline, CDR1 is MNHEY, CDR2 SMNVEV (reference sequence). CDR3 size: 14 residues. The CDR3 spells CASSLGGGYTEAFF. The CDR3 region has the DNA TGTGCCAGCAGTTTAGGGGGGGGTTACACTGAAGCTTTCTTT.

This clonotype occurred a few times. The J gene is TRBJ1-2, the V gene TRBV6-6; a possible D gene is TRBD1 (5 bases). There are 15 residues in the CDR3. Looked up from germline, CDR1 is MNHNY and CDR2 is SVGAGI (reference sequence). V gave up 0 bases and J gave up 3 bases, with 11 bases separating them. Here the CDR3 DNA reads TGTGCCAGCAGTTACTCTTTAGGGACCTACTATGGCTACACCTTC. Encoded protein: CASSYSLGTYYGYTF.

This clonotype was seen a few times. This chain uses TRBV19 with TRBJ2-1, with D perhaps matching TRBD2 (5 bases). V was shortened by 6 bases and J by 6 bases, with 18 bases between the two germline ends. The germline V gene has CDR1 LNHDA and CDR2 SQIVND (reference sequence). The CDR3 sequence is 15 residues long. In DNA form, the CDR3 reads TGTGCCAGTAGCCCTTGGACTGGTCGGACCAATGAGCAGTTCTTC. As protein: CASSPWTGRTNEQFF.

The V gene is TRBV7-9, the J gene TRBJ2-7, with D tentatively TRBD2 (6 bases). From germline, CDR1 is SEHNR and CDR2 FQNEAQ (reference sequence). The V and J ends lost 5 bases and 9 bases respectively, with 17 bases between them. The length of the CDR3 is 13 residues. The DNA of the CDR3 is TGTGCCAGCAGCATTAGCGGAACCGACGGGCAGTACTTC. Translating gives CASSISGTDGQYF.

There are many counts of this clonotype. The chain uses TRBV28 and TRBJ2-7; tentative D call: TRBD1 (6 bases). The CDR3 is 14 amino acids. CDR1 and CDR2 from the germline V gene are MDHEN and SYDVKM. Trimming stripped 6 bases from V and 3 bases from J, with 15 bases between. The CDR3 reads CASRPDRIRYEQYF. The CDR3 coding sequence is TGTGCCAGCAGACCCGACAGGATTCGCTACGAGCAGTACTTC.

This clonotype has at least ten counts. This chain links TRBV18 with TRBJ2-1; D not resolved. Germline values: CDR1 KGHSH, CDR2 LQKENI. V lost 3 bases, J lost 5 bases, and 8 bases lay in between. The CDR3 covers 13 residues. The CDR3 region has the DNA TGTGCCAGCTCACCTCACGAAAACAATGAGCAGTTCTTC. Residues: CASSPHENNEQFF.

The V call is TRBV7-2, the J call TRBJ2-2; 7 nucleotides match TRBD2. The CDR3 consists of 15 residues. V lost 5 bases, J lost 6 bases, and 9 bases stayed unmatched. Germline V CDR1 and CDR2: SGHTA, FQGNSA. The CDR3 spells CASSRKAGGSGELFF. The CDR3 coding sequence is TGTGCCAGCAGCCGTAAGGCCGGGGGGTCCGGGGAGCTGTTTTTT.

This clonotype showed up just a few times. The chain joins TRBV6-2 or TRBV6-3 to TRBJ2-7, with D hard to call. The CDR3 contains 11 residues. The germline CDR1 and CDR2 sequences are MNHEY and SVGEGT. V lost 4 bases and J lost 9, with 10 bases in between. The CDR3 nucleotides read TGTGCCAGCAGTTCTAGAAAGGGGCAGTACTTC. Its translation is CASSSRKGQYF.

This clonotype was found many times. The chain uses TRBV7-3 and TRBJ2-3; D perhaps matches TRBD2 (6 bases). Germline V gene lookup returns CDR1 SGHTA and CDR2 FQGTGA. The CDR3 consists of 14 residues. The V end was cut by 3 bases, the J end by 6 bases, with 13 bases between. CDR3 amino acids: CASSFSGTGDTQYF. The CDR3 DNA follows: TGTGCCAGCAGCTTCTCCGGGACTGGCGATACGCAGTATTTT.

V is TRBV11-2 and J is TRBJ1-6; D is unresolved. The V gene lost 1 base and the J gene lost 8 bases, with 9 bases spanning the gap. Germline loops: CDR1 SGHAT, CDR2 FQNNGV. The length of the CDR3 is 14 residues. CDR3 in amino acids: CASSLVRNDSPLHF. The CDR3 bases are TGTGCCAGCAGCTTAGTTCGGAACGATTCACCCCTCCACTTT.

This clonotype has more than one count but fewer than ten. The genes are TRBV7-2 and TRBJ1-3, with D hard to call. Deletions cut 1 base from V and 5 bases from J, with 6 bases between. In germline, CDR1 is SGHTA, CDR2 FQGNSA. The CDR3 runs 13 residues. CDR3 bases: TGTGCCAGCAGCTTAGGGCGGCGAAACACCATATATTTT. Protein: CASSLGRRNTIYF.

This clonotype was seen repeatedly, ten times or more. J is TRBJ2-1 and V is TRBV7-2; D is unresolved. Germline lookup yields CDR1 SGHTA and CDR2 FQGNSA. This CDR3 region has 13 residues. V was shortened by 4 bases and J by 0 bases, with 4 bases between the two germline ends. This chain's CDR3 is CASSSTSYNEQFF. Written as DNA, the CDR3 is TGTGCCAGCAGCTCAACCTCCTACAATGAGCAGTTCTTC. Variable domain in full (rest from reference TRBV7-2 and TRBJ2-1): GAGVSQSPSNKVTEKGKDVELRCDPISGHTALYWYRQSLGQGLEFLIYFQGNSAPDKSGLPSDRFSAERTGGSVSTLTIQRTQQEDSAVYLCASSSTSYNEQFFGPGTRLTVL.

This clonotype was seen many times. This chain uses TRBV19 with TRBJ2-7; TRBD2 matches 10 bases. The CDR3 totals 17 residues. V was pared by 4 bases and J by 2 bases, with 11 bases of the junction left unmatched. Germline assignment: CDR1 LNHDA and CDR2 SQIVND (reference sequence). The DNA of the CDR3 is TGTGCCAGTAGTAACCCCCGAGGACTAGCGGCGACCTACGAGCAGTACTTC. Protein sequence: CASSNPRGLAATYEQYF.

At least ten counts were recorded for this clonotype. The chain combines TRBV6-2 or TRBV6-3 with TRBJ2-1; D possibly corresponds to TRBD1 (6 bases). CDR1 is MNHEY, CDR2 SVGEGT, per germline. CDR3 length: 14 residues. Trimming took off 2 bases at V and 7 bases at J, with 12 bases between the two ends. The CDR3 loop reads CASSYRDTRNEQFF. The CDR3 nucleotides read TGTGCCAGCAGTTACAGGGACACTCGTAATGAGCAGTTCTTC.

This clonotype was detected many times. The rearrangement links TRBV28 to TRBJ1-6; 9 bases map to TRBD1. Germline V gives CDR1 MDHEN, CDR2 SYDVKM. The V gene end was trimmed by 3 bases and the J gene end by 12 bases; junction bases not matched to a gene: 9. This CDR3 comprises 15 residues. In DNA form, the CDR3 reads TGTGCCAGCAGTTTCCCGGGACAGGGCTCGGTACCCCTCCACTTT. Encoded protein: CASSFPGQGSVPLHF. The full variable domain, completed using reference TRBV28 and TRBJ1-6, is DVKVTQSSRYLVKRTGEKVFLECVQDMDHENMFWYRQDPGLGLRLIYFSYDVKMKEKGDIPEGYSVSREKKERFSLILESASTNQTSMYLCASSFPGQGSVPLHFGNGTRLTVT.

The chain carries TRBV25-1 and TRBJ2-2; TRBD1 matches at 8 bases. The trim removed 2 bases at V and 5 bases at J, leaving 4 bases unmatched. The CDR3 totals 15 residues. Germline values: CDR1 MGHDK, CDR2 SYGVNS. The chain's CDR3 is CASSETDRETGELFF. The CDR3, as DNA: TGTGCCAGCAGTGAAACGGACAGGGAGACCGGGGAGCTGTTTTTT.